The rows below give T cell receptor beta chains drawn from one sample of a study of cytomegalovirus exposure and HLA in healthy donors. Clones were sequenced by immunoSEQ multiplex PCR, and TCRdb holds only the in-frame ones, with some missing. The sample yields around 200,000 clones, 70% to 85% seen once. The sample comprised PBMCs. Receptors were obtained from a girl aged 2-10 years in good health and CMV-seronegative. CDR3s include the opening cysteine and the closing phenylalanine or tryptophan. D genes are given only for firm matches. A row's size may be missing; if present it is once, few, many or a size class.

d_gene,v_gene,j_gene,len,abundance,CDR3aa,CDR3nt
TRBD2,TRBV6-1,TRBJ2-2,18,.,CASSGLAGAPSSTGELFF,TGTGCCAGCAGTGGACTAGCGGGAGCCCCAAGCTCCACCGGGGAGCTGTTTTTT
.,TRBV12-5,TRBJ1-1,15,.,CASGLAGALTTEAFF,TGTGCTAGTGGTTTGGCTGGGGCTTTGACCACTGAAGCTTTCTTT
.,TRBV20-1,TRBJ1-2,11,.,CSARTGHGYTF,TGCAGTGCTAGAACAGGGCATGGCTACACCTTC
.,TRBV7-8,TRBJ1-4,13,few,CASSLTLDGKLFF,TGTGCCAGCAGCTTAACCCTCGACGGGAAACTGTTTTTT
TRBD2,TRBV5-1,TRBJ2-5,15,.,CASSLWGGSGETQYF,TGCGCCAGCAGCTTGTGGGGCGGGAGCGGAGAGACCCAGTACTTC
.,TRBV13,TRBJ2-2,14,.,CASGKGGNTGELFF,TGTGCCAGCGGTAAAGGGGGTAACACCGGGGAGCTGTTTTTT
.,TRBV20-1,TRBJ1-1,11,.,CSARGRLEAFF,TGCAGTGCTAGGGGGAGGCTTGAAGCTTTCTTT
.,TRBV10-2,TRBJ2-3,14,.,CASSVAGTTDTQYF,TGCGCCAGCAGCGTCGCGGGGACCACAGATACGCAGTATTTT
TRBD1,TRBV19,TRBJ1-2,17,.,CAKPSRDRDFLRYGYTF,TGTGCCAAACCGTCCCGGGACAGGGATTTTTTAAGGTATGGCTACACCTTC
.,TRBV7-6,TRBJ1-2,13,.,CASSFESGYGYTF,TGTGCCAGCAGCTTTGAAAGCGGGTATGGCTACACCTTC
.,TRBV5-4,TRBJ2-7,16,.,CASSPGMGTGTYEQYF,TGTGCCAGCAGCCCGGGGATGGGAACAGGGACCTACGAGCAGTACTTC
TRBD2,TRBV28,TRBJ2-7,15,once,CASTTIAGGFYEQYF,TGTGCCAGCACCACTATAGCGGGAGGCTTCTACGAGCAGTACTTC
TRBD1,TRBV5-1,TRBJ2-1,15,.,CASSARTGSTNEQFF,TGCGCCAGCAGTGCTCGGACAGGTTCGACGAATGAGCAGTTCTTC
.,TRBV6-6,TRBJ2-2,14,.,CASSFRVNTGELFF,TGTGCCAGCAGTTTCAGGGTGAACACCGGGGAGCTGTTTTTT
.,TRBV4-1,TRBJ1-5,13,.,CASSQGRGQPQHF,TGCGCCAGCAGCCAAGGGCGCGGTCAGCCCCAGCATTTT
.,TRBV2,TRBJ1-1,13,.,CASSLETNTEAFF,TGTGCCAGCAGTTTGGAGACGAACACTGAAGCTTTCTTT
TRBD1,TRBV25-1,TRBJ1-1,15,once,CASSELNRGNTEAFF,TGTGCCAGCAGTGAGTTAAACAGGGGGAACACTGAAGCTTTCTTT
.,TRBV6-1,TRBJ2-4,13,.,CASSEYTKNIQYF,TGTGCCAGCAGTGAATACACCAAAAACATTCAGTACTTC
TRBD1,TRBV18,TRBJ2-5,14,.,CASSPPGQQETQYF,TGTGCCAGCTCACCACCGGGACAGCAAGAGACCCAGTACTTC
.,TRBV7-2,TRBJ2-7,13,.,CASSLAGVYEQYF,TGTGCCAGCAGCTTAGCGGGCGTCTACGAGCAGTACTTC
.,TRBV19,TRBJ2-3,15,few,CATRKDGTSTDTQYF,TGTGCCACCCGAAAGGACGGGACTAGCACAGATACGCAGTATTTT
TRBD2,TRBV28,TRBJ2-2,17,.,CASSPLLAGGELGELFF,TGTGCCAGCAGTCCCCTCCTAGCGGGAGGCGAACTGGGGGAGCTGTTTTTT
.,TRBV7-2,TRBJ1-5,14,.,CASSLGQGSQPQHF,TGTGCCAGCAGCTTAGGTCAGGGGAGTCAGCCCCAGCATTTT
.,TRBV27,TRBJ2-7,13,.,CASSFRGPSEQYF,TGTGCCAGCAGTTTTCGAGGTCCCAGTGAGCAGTACTTC
.,TRBV29-1,TRBJ1-1,11,.,CSVVKLTEAFF,TGCAGCGTTGTCAAGCTCACTGAAGCTTTCTTT
.,TRBV19,TRBJ2-7,13,.,CASSMVLGEEQYF,TGTGCCAGTAGTATGGTCCTCGGGGAGGAGCAGTACTTC
.,TRBV14,TRBJ2-1,17,.,CASSQGTGDPYYNEQFF,TGTGCCAGCAGCCAAGGGACGGGGGACCCTTATTACAATGAGCAGTTCTTC
.,TRBV11-2,TRBJ2-3,14,few,CASNLPPGEGTQYF,TGTGCCAGCAACTTACCCCCAGGGGAGGGTACGCAGTATTTT
TRBD2,TRBV7-3,TRBJ2-1,15,once,CASSLVSGGAYEQFF,TGTGCCAGCAGCCTGGTTAGCGGGGGGGCCTATGAGCAGTTCTTC
TRBD2,TRBV4-2,TRBJ2-7,19,.,CASSQDLGTSGHSAYEQYF,TGTGCCAGCAGCCAAGATCTCGGGACTAGCGGACACTCCGCCTACGAGCAGTACTTC
TRBD2,TRBV30,TRBJ2-2,17,.,CAWSVTSGRGNTGELFF,TGTGCCTGGAGTGTAACGAGCGGGAGGGGGAACACCGGGGAGCTGTTTTTT
TRBD2,TRBV4-2,TRBJ2-2,18,.,CASSQVGASGGPTGELFF,TGTGCCAGCAGCCAAGTGGGAGCTAGCGGGGGGCCCACCGGGGAGCTGTTTTTT
TRBD2,TRBV5-1,TRBJ2-7,14,.,CASRREALAGEQYF,TGCGCCAGCAGGCGGGAGGCCCTGGCGGGGGAGCAGTACTTC
TRBD1,TRBV9,TRBJ1-6,15,.,CASSVGGQGESPLHF,TGTGCCAGCAGCGTAGGGGGACAGGGGGAATCACCCCTCCACTTT
.,TRBV11-2,TRBJ1-5,14,.,CASSSDNHNQPQHF,TGTGCCAGCAGCTCGGACAACCACAATCAGCCCCAGCATTTT
.,TRBV2,TRBJ1-3,14,.,CASRTGLSGNTIYF,TGTGCCAGCAGGACAGGACTCTCTGGAAACACCATATATTTT
.,TRBV19,TRBJ1-2,14,.,CASSISVANYGYTF,TGTGCCAGTAGTATATCGGTAGCTAACTATGGCTACACCTTC
TRBD1,TRBV29-1,TRBJ1-5,13,.,CSVMQGGGQPQHF,TGCAGCGTTATGCAGGGGGGAGGTCAGCCCCAGCATTTT
.,TRBV5-4,TRBJ2-7,14,.,CASSLVGVGYEQYF,TGTGCCAGCAGCTTGGTAGGGGTTGGCTACGAGCAGTACTTC
.,TRBV7-9,TRBJ2-3,12,.,CSSSLGSDTQYF,TGTTCCAGCAGCTTAGGCAGCGACACGCAGTATTTT
.,TRBV5-4,TRBJ1-4,12,.,CASSLSGGKLFF,TGTGCCAGCAGCTTGTCGGGGGGAAAACTGTTTTTT
TRBD1,TRBV6-1,TRBJ2-7,15,.,CASFSRDRGSYEQYF,TGTGCCAGCTTTTCCAGGGACAGGGGCTCCTACGAGCAGTACTTC
.,TRBV11-2,TRBJ2-7,15,.,CASSLEQGLSYEQYF,TGTGCCAGCAGCTTAGAGCAGGGGCTATCCTACGAGCAGTACTTC
TRBD2,TRBV9,TRBJ2-7,14,.,CASSPVAGDHEQYF,TGTGCCAGCAGCCCAGTAGCGGGAGACCACGAGCAGTACTTC
.,TRBV4-1,TRBJ1-1,17,.,CASSQDSRRGRGTEAFF,TGCGCCAGCAGCCAAGATTCGCGGAGGGGCAGAGGCACTGAAGCTTTCTTT
TRBD1,TRBV2,TRBJ2-1,16,.,CASSASRQGTYNEQFF,TGTGCCAGCAGTGCATCACGACAGGGTACCTACAATGAGCAGTTCTTC
.,TRBV19,TRBJ1-2,15,.,CASSAGLRNGYGYTF,TGTGCCAGTAGTGCAGGGTTACGCAACGGCTATGGCTACACCTTC
.,TRBV25-1,TRBJ2-1,10,.,CASSALVVFF,TGTGCCAGCAGCGCTCTAGTGGTCTTCTTC
TRBD2,TRBV6-1,TRBJ2-7,14,.,CASRPGLAAYEQYF,TGTGCCAGCAGGCCGGGACTAGCCGCCTACGAGCAGTACTTC
.,TRBV30,TRBJ2-7,13,.,CAWSESVFYEQYF,TGTGCCTGGAGTGAGTCAGTCTTTTACGAGCAGTACTTC
TRBD1,TRBV5-5,TRBJ1-2,15,.,CASSLRQGANYGYTF,TGTGCCAGCAGCTTGCGGCAGGGGGCTAACTATGGCTACACCTTC
.,TRBV7-9,TRBJ2-5,10,.,CAGSEETQYF,TGTGCCGGCAGCGAGGAGACCCAGTACTTC
.,TRBV6-5,TRBJ2-1,16,.,CASSYSPGVGANEQFF,TGTGCCAGCAGTTACTCCCCGGGCGTAGGGGCCAATGAGCAGTTCTTC